This T cell receptor (beta chain) was recorded in a study of CD8 T cells in ankylosing spondylitis. Study results and limitations: The authors reported significant enrichment of disease-linked clones in matched ankylosing spondylitis synovial fluid. Ankylosing spondylitis blood appeared to carry a characteristic TCR beta motif of eight or nine highly homologous variants. Disease-linked clones had a CD8+ phenotype and relatively low frequency in peripheral blood. Before this, some motif variants had been reported in reactive arthritis synovial fluid and blood.

This clonotype was seen more than once but under ten times. Its target is unknown. TCR beta libraries were made by quantitative 5'-RACE with molecular barcodes. TCRdb processed the 5' RACE reads anew with MiXCR; each CDR3 protein has one entry. The sample contains around 770,000 distinct CDR3 sequences, over 15% of which appear only once. The germline CDR1 and CDR2 sequences are DFQATT and SNEGSKA (reference sequence). The V segment lost 5 bases and the J segment 1 base; nucleotides outside the gene matches: 5. CDR3 length: 14 amino acids. The specimen was blood, either unsorted or a sorted T cell fraction (not recorded which). The receptor's source is a male donor with ankylosing spondylitis. V usage is TRBV20-1 and J usage is TRBJ1-1; 9 bases are shared with TRBD1. The CDR3 coding sequence is TGCAGTGCTCCTAACAGGGGGCGGAACACTGAAGCTTTCTTT. The encoded protein is CSAPNRGRNTEAFF.